The source of this TCR beta chain is a study of Graves' ophthalmopathy and Graves' hyperthyroidism. For repertoire sequencing, the TCR beta CDR3 regions were amplified from RNA transcripts. HTBI primers served in a first-round RT-PCR, which a second-round multiplex PCR followed. TCRdb reprocessed the multiplex PCR reads via MiXCR and lists one record per CDR3 protein. The table includes approximately 210,000 distinct CDR3 sequences, 20% to 25% detected once. This CDR3 spans 17 amino acids. The V and J ends lost 2 bases and 2 bases, in that order; junction bases with no gene match: 9. The germline gives CDR1 LGHNT, CDR2 FRNRAP. Additional autoimmune diseases, uncontrolled infections, pregnancy or lactation disqualified patients.

The genes are TRBV12-5 and TRBJ1-5, with 7 bases aligning to TRBD1. The specimen sequenced was peripheral blood. This clonotype was obtained from a woman aged 50 to 65 with Graves' ophthalmopathy. As DNA, the CDR3 is TGTGCTAGTGGTTTGCCCCCGACAGGGTTGGGCAATCAGCCCCAGCATTTT. Its protein is CASGLPPTGLGNQPQHF.